This T cell receptor (beta chain) was profiled in a study of cytomegalovirus exposure and HLA in healthy donors. Study overall: Earlier, approximately 180 million T cells were analyzed, and some 120 million unique TCR beta sequences were found among them. Study-wide results and limits: CMV serostatus was the only recorded immune exposure for donors. The productive fraction for most TCR beta V segments was about 87% or about 30% in an earlier analysis.

CDR1 is MDHEN, CDR2 SYDVKM, per germline. The CDR3 contains 16 residues. The V segment lost 4 bases and the J segment 4 bases; nucleotides outside the gene matches: 12. Turning to this clone: The target antigen is unknown.

PCR amplification relied on 60 Vbeta primers (plus 13 Jbeta primers). The authors' processing: In a later analysis, the count reached roughly 80 million unique TCR beta chains, with 9 million to 11 million shared. Some clones are missing from TCRdb's copy, which holds only in-frame ones; the method was immunoSEQ multiplex PCR. V, J and clone size reflect that table, while D and trimming were determined from the DNA. The table includes roughly 150,000 clones, 66% detected once. This sequence was found in a human donor in good health. Sequenced input: PBMCs. The chain employs TRBV28 and TRBJ1-2, with 7 bases that match TRBD1. The chain's CDR3 is CASSSSGQERPYGYTF. CDR3 in DNA: TGTGCCAGCAGTTCCTCCGGACAGGAGAGACCCTATGGCTACACCTTC.